These 30 T cell receptor beta chains came from one sample sequenced in a study of blood T cell repertoires in COVID-19. Method: immunoSEQ multiplex PCR; TCRdb's copy keeps in-frame clones and lacks some. Altogether 80,000 or so clones are present, approximately 78% being singletons, with the ten largest covering roughly 7.4%. Sequencing was done on a sample of peripheral blood. The receptors shown here come from a human donor in a cohort sampled during active COVID-19.

The V and J genes are TRBV6-2 or TRBV6-3 and TRBJ2-7; possible D gene TRBD2, 6 bases. Germline V lookup: CDR1 MNHEY, CDR2 SVGEGT. The CDR3 covers 15 residues. Trimming took off 6 bases at V and 1 base at J, with 16 bases between the two ends. The CDR3 is CASSRTRDSSYEQYF. CDR3 in DNA: TGTGCCAGCAGCCGAACCCGGGACTCGTCCTACGAGCAGTACTTC.

The V gene is TRBV6-5, the J gene TRBJ2-7; no clear D. V shed 1 base and J shed 6 bases, with 10 bases lying between them. CDR3 size: 13 residues. Per germline, CDR1 MNHEY and CDR2 SVGAGI. CDR3 protein: CASSYFGGSEQYF. CDR3 DNA sequence: TGTGCCAGCAGTTACTTCGGCGGTTCCGAGCAGTACTTC.

The genes are TRBV3-1 (or the pseudogene TRBV3-2) and TRBJ2-5; a possible D gene is TRBD1 (6 bases). The CDR3 sequence is 15 residues long. Trimming took off 1 base at V and 4 bases at J, with 13 bases between the two ends. Germline CDR1 LGHDT, CDR2 YNNKEL (reference sequence). This CDR3 reads CASSQGQGTGETQYF. In nucleotides, the CDR3 is TGTGCCAGCAGCCAAGGGCAGGGGACGGGAGAGACCCAGTACTTC.

The chain couples TRBV12-3 or TRBV12-4 to TRBJ2-5; possible D gene TRBD1, 5 bases. The V end lost 1 base, the J end lost 4 bases, and 7 bases lay between the germline ends. This CDR3 is 13 amino acids long. The DNA of the CDR3 is TGTGCCAGCAGTTTAGGACAGCCAGAGACCCAGTACTTC. Translating gives CASSLGQPETQYF.

The gene calls are TRBV5-5 and TRBJ2-3; possibly TRBD2 for D (6 bases). The CDR3 has 13 residues. The V end was cut by 5 bases, the J end by 5 bases, with 12 bases between. The germline CDR1 and CDR2 sequences are SGHKS and YYEKEE (reference sequence). The CDR3: CASSGGDRDTQYF. Here the CDR3 DNA reads TGTGCCAGCAGTGGAGGGGATCGAGATACGCAGTATTTT.

In the case of this clone: The sample holds other DNA sequences that translate to the same CDR3. This chain joins TRBV6-2 or TRBV6-3 and TRBJ1-2; 10 positions agree with TRBD1. The CDR3 totals 14 residues. Looked up from germline, CDR1 is MNHEY and CDR2 is SVGEGT. With 6 bases clipped from V and 0 bases from J, the junction kept 1 base outside the gene matches. The CDR3 bases are TGTGCCAGCAGCGGACAGGGGGCTAACTATGGCTACACCTTC. Protein: CASSGQGANYGYTF.

The chain carries TRBV6-5 and TRBJ1-3; TRBD1 matches 7 bases. The CDR3 has 14 amino acids. Trimming removed 6 bases from V and 0 bases from J; junction bases left unmatched: 2. The V gene's germline CDR1 is MNHEY and CDR2 SVGAGI. The DNA for the CDR3 is TGTGCCAGCAGGCCAGGGGGCTCTGGAAACACCATATATTTT. It encodes CASRPGGSGNTIYF.

V is TRBV9 and J is TRBJ2-7; possible D gene TRBD2, 5 bases. CDR1 is SGDLS, CDR2 YYNGEE, per germline. The V end was cut by 4 bases, the J end by 3 bases, with 11 bases between. This CDR3 contains 13 residues. CDR3 residues: CASSLSEGYEQYF. The CDR3, as DNA: TGTGCCAGCAGCCTCAGCGAGGGCTACGAGCAGTACTTC.

This sequence joins TRBV6-5 and TRBJ2-7; 10 bases line up with TRBD2. The CDR3 runs to 14 residues. The V segment lost 6 bases and the J segment 6 bases; nucleotides outside the gene matches: 8. CDR1 is MNHEY and CDR2 is SVGAGI in the germline V gene. In DNA form, the CDR3 reads TGTGCCAGCAGCCTAGCGGGGGTATTGAGCGAGCAGTACTTC. It translates to CASSLAGVLSEQYF.

A few counts support this clone. J is TRBJ1-2 and V is TRBV19, with 9 bases identical to TRBD1. The length of the CDR3 is 13 residues. Germline V lookup: CDR1 LNHDA, CDR2 SQIVND (reference sequence). V lost 5 bases to trimming and J lost 8 bases; unmatched junction nucleotides: 6. In DNA form, the CDR3 reads TGTGCCAGTAGTCCCGGGACAGGGAGCGGCTACACCTTC. This codes for CASSPGTGSGYTF. The full variable domain, rest sourced from reference TRBV19 and TRBJ1-2, is DGGITQSPKYLFRKEGQNVTLSCEQNLNHDAMYWYRQDPGQGLRLIYYSQIVNDFQKGDIAEGYSVSREKKESFPLTVTSAQKNPTAFYLCASSPGTGSGYTFGSGTRLTVV.

V and J are TRBV19 and TRBJ1-1; the match to TRBD1 covers 7 bases. Germline V CDR1 and CDR2: LNHDA, SQIVND (reference sequence). The CDR3 covers 14 residues. V was pared by 5 bases and J by 10 bases, with 13 bases of the junction left unmatched. CDR3 DNA sequence: TGTGCCAGTAGTGAACGGACAGGCATTATTGGAGCTTTCTTT. Residues: CASSERTGIIGAFF.

The CDR3, as DNA: TGTGCTAGTGGTTTAGGTGCCCCGGGCGAGCAGTACTTC. Encoded protein: CASGLGAPGEQYF. The chain uses TRBV12-5 and TRBJ2-7; D is undetermined. This CDR3 comprises 13 residues. CDR1 LGHNT and CDR2 FRNRAP come from the germline V gene. The V gene lost 3 bases and the J gene lost 6 bases, with 12 bases spanning the gap.

This chain uses TRBV5-1 with TRBJ1-1; D unresolved. Germline CDR1 is SGHRS and CDR2 is YFSETQ. Trimming removed 2 bases from V and 3 bases from J, with 8 bases in between. The CDR3 covers 13 residues. CDR3 residues: CASSLQSDTEAFF. The DNA for the CDR3 is TGCGCCAGCAGCTTACAGTCTGACACTGAAGCTTTCTTT.

This clone was observed once. The CDR3 here is CAWSQWYSPLHF. The CDR3 DNA reads TGTGCCTGGAGTCAGTGGTATTCACCCCTCCACTTT. J is TRBJ1-6 and V is TRBV30; D unclear. In germline, CDR1 is GTSNPN, CDR2 SVGIG (reference sequence). The CDR3 extends over 12 amino acids. The ends were cut back, 2 bases at V and 8 bases at J, with 7 bases in the middle.

This sequence joins TRBV19 and TRBJ1-3, with unresolved D. Germline CDR1 is LNHDA and CDR2 is SQIVND (reference sequence). The V gene lost 8 bases and the J gene lost 0 bases, with 8 bases spanning the gap. The CDR3 contains 13 residues. CDR3 protein: CASRLASGNTIYF. For the CDR3, the DNA is TGTGCCAGTCGGTTAGCCTCTGGAAACACCATATATTTT. The entire variable domain, with the rest obtained from reference TRBV19 and TRBJ1-3, is as follows: DGGITQSPKYLFRKEGQNVTLSCEQNLNHDAMYWYRQDPGQGLRLIYYSQIVNDFQKGDIAEGYSVSREKKESFPLTVTSAQKNPTAFYLCASRLASGNTIYFGEGSWLTVV.

The chain couples TRBV4-1 to TRBJ1-2; 8 bases agree with TRBD1. This CDR3 is built from 17 residues. The germline CDR1 and CDR2 sequences are MGHRA and YSYEKL. The J segment lost 0 bases and the V segment lost 1 base, leaving 7 bases of the junction unmatched. CDR3 sequence reads: CASSQAMATGANYGYTF. In nucleotides, the CDR3 is TGCGCCAGCAGCCAAGCCATGGCGACAGGGGCTAACTATGGCTACACCTTC.

The rearrangement links TRBV2 to TRBJ1-5; 9 bases match TRBD1. V gave up 4 bases and J gave up 5 bases; unmatched junction bases: 3. CDR1 and CDR2 from the germline V gene are SNHLY and FYNNEI. The CDR3 contains 14 residues. CDR3 in DNA: TGTGCCAGCAGTGTTGGACAGGGGCATCAGCCCCAGCATTTT. This sequence encodes CASSVGQGHQPQHF. The full variable domain, in which reference TRBV2 and TRBJ1-5 provide the parts outside the CDR3, is EPEVTQTPSHQVTQMGQEVILRCVPISNHLYFYWYRQILGQKVEFLVSFYNNEISEKSEIFDDQFSVERPDGSNFTLKIRSTKLEDSAMYFCASSVGQGHQPQHFGDGTRLSIL.

The J gene is TRBJ1-5, the V gene TRBV5-1; D call uncertain. With 0 bases removed from V and 0 bases from J, the gap between germline ends came to 7 bases. Germline-derived CDR1 and CDR2 are SGHRS and YFSETQ. CDR3 length equals 15 residues. The CDR3 here is CASSLDSHSNQPQHF. In DNA form, the CDR3 reads TGCGCCAGCAGCTTGGACAGCCATAGCAATCAGCCCCAGCATTTT.

The chain is built from TRBV6-2 or TRBV6-3 and TRBJ2-7, with 7 bases identical to TRBD2. CDR3 length: 14 residues. The ends lost 2 bases at V and 3 bases at J; junction bases unmatched: 4. CDR1 and CDR2 from the germline V gene are MNHEY and SVGEGT. CDR3 in amino acids: CASSYGGDYYEQYF. The CDR3 nucleotides are TGTGCCAGCAGTTACGGCGGGGACTACTACGAGCAGTACTTC.

This rearrangement joins TRBV30 to TRBJ2-2; weak D call: TRBD2 (7 bases). V shed 0 bases and J shed 7 bases, with 12 bases lying between them. The CDR3 is 14 residues long. From germline, CDR1 is GTSNPN and CDR2 SVGIG (reference sequence). DNA of the CDR3: TGTGCCTGGAGTGTAGGGGGGGCGGTCGGGGAGCTGTTTTTT. Amino acids: CAWSVGGAVGELFF. Combining the CDR3 with reference TRBV30 and TRBJ2-2 gives the whole variable domain SQTIHQWPATLVQPVGSPLSLECTVEGTSNPNLYWYRQAAGRGLQLLFYSVGIGQISSEVPQNLSASRPQDRQFILSSKKLLLSDSGFYLCAWSVGGAVGELFFGEGSRLTVL.

The chain carries TRBV4-2 and TRBJ2-7; maybe TRBD2 (6 bases). Germline CDR1 LGHNA, CDR2 YNFKEQ. The CDR3 runs to 14 residues. The V gene lost 4 bases and the J gene lost 5 bases, with 15 bases spanning the gap. The CDR3 loop reads CASSRSGDIDEQYF. In DNA form, the CDR3 reads TGTGCCAGCAGCCGGTCGGGGGATATCGACGAGCAGTACTTC.

The rearrangement joins TRBV3-1 (or the pseudogene TRBV3-2) to TRBJ2-7, with a tentative D call TRBD2 (6 bases). The CDR3 sequence is 15 residues long. Trimming removed 1 base at V and 2 bases at J, with 12 bases between. Looked up from germline, CDR1 is LGHDT and CDR2 is YNNKEL (reference sequence). CDR3 nucleotides: TGTGCCAGCAGCCAAGTCCTTAGCGGCGCCTACGAGCAGTACTTC. It specifies CASSQVLSGAYEQYF.

This clone was detected once. This sequence joins TRBV4-3 and TRBJ1-1; D is perhaps TRBD1 (6 bases). V was clipped by 0 bases and J by 1 base, with 6 bases between them. CDR1 and CDR2 from the germline V gene are LGHNA and YSLEER. The CDR3 has 14 residues. The chain's CDR3 is CASSQEDRNTEAFF. The CDR3 coding sequence is TGCGCCAGCAGCCAAGAGGACAGGAACACTGAAGCTTTCTTT.

The rearrangement links TRBV19 to TRBJ1-2; D gene uncertain. V dropped 2 bases and J dropped 2 bases, with 15 bases sitting between them. This CDR3 has 16 residues. The germline CDR1 and CDR2 sequences are LNHDA and SQIVND (reference sequence). The CDR3, as DNA: TGTGCCAGTAGTATAAACAGCCCTTTAAGGAACTATGGCTACACCTTC. Protein product: CASSINSPLRNYGYTF.

The V call is TRBV10-1, the J call TRBJ1-1, with 7 bases that match TRBD1. Germline lookup yields CDR1 WNHNN and CDR2 SYGVQD (reference sequence). V lost 0 bases and J lost 7; bases outside the gene matches: 8. The CDR3 loop spans 15 amino acids. Here the CDR3 reads CASSESRGRTGEAFF. The CDR3 coding sequence is TGCGCCAGCAGTGAGTCGAGGGGACGGACAGGTGAAGCTTTCTTT.

The chain uses TRBV5-8 and TRBJ1-5; 9 bases are a match to TRBD1. Germline lookup yields CDR1 SGHTS and CDR2 YDEGEE. V gave up 4 bases and J gave up 3 bases; unmatched junction bases: 8. The CDR3 has 16 amino acids. CDR3 DNA sequence: TGTGCCAGCAGCCTGGGAGGGGACAGGGACAATCAGCCCCAGCATTTT. Translating gives CASSLGGDRDNQPQHF. The full variable domain, rest sourced from reference TRBV5-8 and TRBJ1-5, is EAGVTQSPTHLIKTRGQQATLRCSPISGHTSVYWYQQALGLGLQFLLWYDEGEERNRGNFPPRFSGRQFPNYSSELNVNALELEDSALYLCASSLGGDRDNQPQHFGDGTRLSIL.

Notes on this clone: Distinct nucleotide sequences in the sample also encode this CDR3. The genes are TRBV27 and TRBJ1-6; TRBD1 might be the D (5 bases). The ends were cut back, 6 bases at V and 7 bases at J, with 22 bases in the middle. This CDR3 has 17 amino acids. The germline V gene encodes CDR1 MNHEY and CDR2 SMNVEV (reference sequence). CDR3 sequence (DNA): TGTGCCAGCAGCCCCAATGGGGGGAGTGGGGTCAATTCACCCCTCCACTTT. The encoded protein is CASSPNGGSGVNSPLHF.

V is TRBV18 and J is TRBJ2-7, with D perhaps TRBD1 (6 bases). Deletions cut 0 bases from V and 1 base from J, with 22 bases between. The CDR3 is 19 amino acids. CDR1 is KGHSH and CDR2 is LQKENI in the germline V gene. Here the CDR3 reads CASSPPLGTRQVGSYEQYF. As DNA, the CDR3 is TGTGCCAGCTCACCACCGCTAGGAACAAGACAGGTGGGGTCCTACGAGCAGTACTTC.

The CDR3 DNA reads TGTGCCAGCTCAAATAGCGGGCCCCCTCTCGGGGCCAACGTCCTGACTTTC. It translates to CASSNSGPPLGANVLTF. The chain has TRBV18 and TRBJ2-6; TRBD2 matches at 7 bases. Germline CDR1 is KGHSH and CDR2 is LQKENI. The V and J ends lost 5 bases and 4 bases, in that order; junction bases with no gene match: 11. The CDR3 extends over 17 amino acids.

CDR3 sequence: CASSKDRAYEQYF. Here the CDR3 DNA reads TGTGCCAGCAGTAAGGACAGGGCCTACGAGCAGTACTTC. V and J are TRBV6-5 and TRBJ2-7; 8 bases fit TRBD1. The CDR3 length is 13 residues. The germline gives CDR1 MNHEY, CDR2 SVGAGI. V dropped 5 bases and J dropped 2; count of bases not matched to a gene: 2.